The source of this T cell receptor beta chain is a study of vaccination and CD4 T cells after COVID-19 (dated by TCRdb to the early 2020s). Describing the broader study: In the convalescent cohort there were six males and four females, among whom were two Hispanic individuals, seven Caucasians, two Asians and one multiracial person. Each participant got two doses of either the Pfizer-BioNTech BNT162b2 vaccine (n=8) or the Moderna mRNA-1273 vaccine (n=2). Post-COVID blood samples were collected from convalescent patients a median of around 100 days after diagnosis, with a range of roughly 30 to 161 days. Post-vaccine blood samples were collected a median of about 66 days after the second vaccine dose, ranging from about 13 to 241 days. Overlapping spike peptide pools from SARS-CoV-2 and from the common cold coronaviruses HCoV-NL63, HCoV-OC43 and HCoV-229E were used as culture stimuli. Control cultures used a CEFX viral epitope pool as positive control, an HIV-1 Nef peptide pool as negative control, or no peptide. The spike-specific CD4+ TCR repertoire was compared before and after mRNA vaccination in 10 to 11 COVID-19 convalescent patients and a handful of infection-naive healthy vaccine recipients. An earlier paper using these donors assessed, at the TCR clonotype level, memory CD4+ T cell crossreactivity between SARS-CoV-2 and common cold coronavirus spike proteins.

Taken with the paper, the label for treatment or condition translates to: approximately 9-day PBMC culture with coronavirus spike peptide pools or control peptides (ViraFEST assay). CD4+ T cells from unexposed donors were collected before the COVID-19 pandemic (2011-2018). To expand antigen-specific T cells with peptide pools and then pick out the expanded clonotypes through TCR sequencing, the study relied on the ViraFEST assay. PBMCs were cultured at 1.5 million to 2 million per well in IMDM supplemented with 5% human AB serum and about 9.6 IU/ml IL-2, with approximately 11 ug/ml peptide pools added. Half of the culture medium was replaced with fresh IL-2-containing medium on days 3 and 7. After 9 to 10 days of culture, CD4+ T cells were isolated by negative selection using the EasySep CD4+ T cell isolation kit. As far as cell numbers permitted, CD4+ T cells from unexposed donors were tested for reactivity against SARS-CoV-2 S and N as well as four spike pools from common cold coronaviruses. Ficoll-Paque Plus gradient centrifugation was used to isolate PBMCs from whole blood, and the isolated PBMCs were then either used fresh or cryopreserved at -140C. Each culture condition was generally run in triplicate wells. Leukapheresis product for the unexposed donors was bought commercially.

This clonotype was detected only a few times. The specificity of this receptor is unknown. Qualities for individual bases were not recorded, and no much larger clone is one base off. On the study overall, not on this receptor specifically: In convalescent patients, a median around 85% of post-vaccine SARS-CoV-2-reactive clones were detected only after vaccination, and vaccine-specific priming was suggested by this finding. The median count of SARS-CoV-2-reactive clonotypes went up from 20 to 25 after infection to a few dozen after vaccination, although the change was not significant. Relatively few convalescent patients were included in the study, and early timepoints after natural infection were not analyzed. Of the vaccine-specific clones found in convalescent patients, nearly all (304 of 307) were mono-reactive for SARS-CoV-2 spike instead of being cross-reactive with common cold coronaviruses.

Compared with germline, V lacks 5 bases and J lacks 4 bases; bases without a gene match: 4. From the germline V gene, CDR1 is MNHNS and CDR2 is SASEGT. From the cysteine through the phenylalanine, the CDR3 covers 13 amino acids. The retained sequence is limited to the CDR3, 39 bases, with the frame set at the first base. The library was generated by PCR. TCR sequencing of DNA from cultured CD4+ T cells used the Oncomine TCR Beta short-read assay at the Johns Hopkins FTIC core. The QIAamp micro DNA kit was used to extract genomic DNA from the cultured CD4+ T cells. Oncomine TCR Beta libraries from cultured CD4+ T cells were pooled using unique dual indexes and sequenced on an Illumina iSeq 100. The paper's processing steps were these. Non-productive sequences were removed, and CDR3s that did not start with C, did not end with F or W, or were shorter than 7 amino acids were discarded. The MANAFEST web application identified antigen-specific clonotypes by comparing peptide-stimulated wells against reference wells and other culture wells. Positive clones required FDR below 0.05, an odds ratio above 5, and productive frequency above 0.1% in at least two of three replicate wells. A clonotype was classed as cross-reactive if the clonotype showed significant expansion both in SARS-CoV-2 spike wells and in at least one common cold coronavirus spike condition. CDR3 homology was assessed with Levenshtein distances (stringdist) and unrooted phylogenetic trees (ape) in R version 3.6.1. TCRdb reprocessed the public reads (quality trimming at Q25 with fastp, clone calling with MiXCR) and kept in-frame beta chains. Every CDR3 protein is listed once, alongside the most common genes and DNA of its rows. For this entry, the V and J calls and clone size follow TCRdb and not the study's own pipeline. For this sample the table gives some 8,200 distinct CDR3 sequences, of which roughly 38% were detected only once. Around 19% of the sample rests with the top ten.

The source of this sequence is a human donor in good health. This chain joins TRBV6-1 to TRBJ1-1, with 7 junctional bases fitting TRBD1. The specimen sequenced was CD4+ T cells from blood, cultured in vitro. The CDR3 region reads CASSRQGGTEAFF. The DNA is as follows: TGTGCCAGCAGTCGACAGGGAGGCACTGAAGCTTTCTTT.